A selection of T cell receptor beta chains follows, all from one sample in a study of technical replicates of blood from a few donors. Using immunoSEQ multiplex PCR, the repertoire was profiled, and TCRdb retains in-frame clones only, with some absent. The sample records just over 70,000 clones, 85% to 95% being singletons. Source material: T cells isolated from PBMCs. The source of these receptors is a human donor in good health. Both conserved end residues are part of each CDR3. The order of the fields is J gene, D gene, V gene, clone size, CDR3 DNA, CDR3 protein. D genes are given only for firm matches. Expanded clones get a size class; other rows say once, few or many, or leave the size out.

J gene: TRBJ1-1; D gene: NA; V gene: TRBV29-1; clone size: once; CDR3 DNA: TGCAGCGCCTCCCCGACAGGACAAGGCACTGAAGCTTTCTTT; CDR3 protein: CSASPTGQGTEAFF
J gene: TRBJ1-5; D gene: NA; V gene: TRBV7-9; clone size: NA; CDR3 DNA: TGTGCCAGCAGCTTTGATGGGGGAGGATGGAGCAATCAGCCCCAGCATTTT; CDR3 protein: CASSFDGGGWSNQPQHF
J gene: TRBJ2-5; D gene: TRBD1; V gene: TRBV5-6; clone size: NA; CDR3 DNA: TGTGCCAGCAGCTCGGAAAAGGCAGGGGGCGACCAAGAGACCCAGTACTTC; CDR3 protein: CASSSEKAGGDQETQYF
J gene: TRBJ2-1; D gene: TRBD2; V gene: TRBV5-1; clone size: NA; CDR3 DNA: TGCGCCAGCAGCTTGACCCTAGCGGACTACAATGAGCAGTTCTTC; CDR3 protein: CASSLTLADYNEQFF
J gene: TRBJ2-1; D gene: TRBD2; V gene: TRBV11-2; clone size: NA; CDR3 DNA: TGTGCCAGCAGCTTAGGGCCCTTTAGCGGGAGTTCCTACAATGAGCAGTTCTTC; CDR3 protein: CASSLGPFSGSSYNEQFF
J gene: TRBJ2-1; D gene: NA; V gene: TRBV2; clone size: NA; CDR3 DNA: TGTGCCAGCAGTGATCCACAGGGTGTCGGGGATAATGAGCAGTTCTTC; CDR3 protein: CASSDPQGVGDNEQFF
J gene: TRBJ2-2; D gene: TRBD2; V gene: TRBV7-3; clone size: NA; CDR3 DNA: TGTGCCAGCAGCAACTGGGCGGGAGTGATTACCGGGGAGCTGTTTTTT; CDR3 protein: CASSNWAGVITGELFF
J gene: TRBJ2-7; D gene: TRBD2; V gene: TRBV7-2; clone size: NA; CDR3 DNA: TGTGCCAGCAGCTCCAGCGGGAGTTCTACTTACGAGCAGTACTTC; CDR3 protein: CASSSSGSSTYEQYF
J gene: TRBJ2-1; D gene: TRBD2; V gene: TRBV7-8; clone size: NA; CDR3 DNA: TGTGCCAGCAGCTTAGGGGGACTAGCGGGAGGACATGAGCAGTTCTTC; CDR3 protein: CASSLGGLAGGHEQFF
J gene: TRBJ1-5; D gene: NA; V gene: TRBV19; clone size: NA; CDR3 DNA: TGTGCCAGTAGCGCCACAGGGTACGGTCAGCCCCAGCATTTT; CDR3 protein: CASSATGYGQPQHF
J gene: TRBJ1-1; D gene: NA; V gene: TRBV11-3; clone size: NA; CDR3 DNA: TGTGCCAGCAGCTTTGAAGGGGCCCGAATGAACACTGAAGCTTTCTTT; CDR3 protein: CASSFEGARMNTEAFF
J gene: TRBJ2-5; D gene: NA; V gene: TRBV2; clone size: NA; CDR3 DNA: TGTGCCAGCCAGAGCGGAGATGGAGGTATAGAGACCCAGTACTTC; CDR3 protein: CASQSGDGGIETQYF
J gene: TRBJ1-2; D gene: TRBD1; V gene: TRBV14; clone size: NA; CDR3 DNA: TGTGCCAGCAGCTTACAGGGGGCGCAGTATGGCTACACCTTC; CDR3 protein: CASSLQGAQYGYTF
J gene: TRBJ1-1; D gene: TRBD1; V gene: TRBV10-3; clone size: NA; CDR3 DNA: TGTGCCATCAGTGAGAGGCCAGGGGGGAACACTGAAGCTTTCTTT; CDR3 protein: CAISERPGGNTEAFF
J gene: TRBJ1-2; D gene: NA; V gene: TRBV6-6; clone size: NA; CDR3 DNA: TGTGCCAGCAGCCAAGGCGGGGGCTACACCTTC; CDR3 protein: CASSQGGGYTF
J gene: TRBJ2-7; D gene: TRBD2; V gene: TRBV28; clone size: NA; CDR3 DNA: TGTGCCAGCAGGGCTAGCGGGAGCGGTTACGAGCAGTACTTC; CDR3 protein: CASRASGSGYEQYF
J gene: TRBJ2-1; D gene: NA; V gene: TRBV5-1; clone size: few; CDR3 DNA: TGCGCCAGCAGCGAATCGCGAGGCGGGATTTACAATGAGCAGTTCTTC; CDR3 protein: CASSESRGGIYNEQFF
J gene: TRBJ2-7; D gene: TRBD2; V gene: TRBV29-1; clone size: NA; CDR3 DNA: TGCAGCGTTGAAGGGCTAGCGGGGCACTACGAGCAGTACTTC; CDR3 protein: CSVEGLAGHYEQYF
J gene: TRBJ2-3; D gene: NA; V gene: TRBV5-1; clone size: NA; CDR3 DNA: TGCGCCAGCAGCGTGGGCAGAACCACAGATACGCAGTATTTT; CDR3 protein: CASSVGRTTDTQYF
J gene: TRBJ1-4; D gene: NA; V gene: TRBV28; clone size: NA; CDR3 DNA: TGTGCCAGCAGTTTGGGAGAACAGGGATATGAAAAACTGTTTTTT; CDR3 protein: CASSLGEQGYEKLFF
J gene: TRBJ1-2; D gene: TRBD1; V gene: TRBV11-2; clone size: NA; CDR3 DNA: TGTGCCAGCAGCACACACAGGGGTTCCTCTTATGGCTACACCTTC; CDR3 protein: CASSTHRGSSYGYTF
J gene: TRBJ2-1; D gene: NA; V gene: TRBV29-1; clone size: NA; CDR3 DNA: TGCAGCGTTGAACTCTTTCAGGCCTACAATGAGCAGTTCTTC; CDR3 protein: CSVELFQAYNEQFF
J gene: TRBJ2-7; D gene: NA; V gene: TRBV14; clone size: NA; CDR3 DNA: TGTGCCAGCAGTGTACTCGGGACAATCGGGGACGAGCAGTACTTC; CDR3 protein: CASSVLGTIGDEQYF
J gene: TRBJ2-7; D gene: NA; V gene: TRBV19; clone size: NA; CDR3 DNA: TGTGCCAGTAGTATGTTGCCTCCAGTATACGAGCAGTACTTC; CDR3 protein: CASSMLPPVYEQYF
J gene: TRBJ1-4; D gene: NA; V gene: TRBV6-5; clone size: NA; CDR3 DNA: TGTGCCAGCGGGGGCGGAGGAACCGAAAAACTGTTTTTT; CDR3 protein: CASGGGGTEKLFF
J gene: TRBJ2-1; D gene: NA; V gene: TRBV4-2; clone size: NA; CDR3 DNA: TGTGCCAGCAGCTTGGGTAGCCCCGATGAGCAGTTCTTC; CDR3 protein: CASSLGSPDEQFF
J gene: TRBJ2-2; D gene: NA; V gene: TRBV30; clone size: NA; CDR3 DNA: TGTGCCTGGAGTGCGGGGGTTACCGGGGAGCTGTTTTTT; CDR3 protein: CAWSAGVTGELFF
J gene: TRBJ2-3; D gene: TRBD2; V gene: TRBV7-3; clone size: NA; CDR3 DNA: TGTGCCAGCAGCTCTGGACTAGCGGGAGAAGCAGATACGCAGTATTTT; CDR3 protein: CASSSGLAGEADTQYF
J gene: TRBJ2-5; D gene: TRBD1; V gene: TRBV5-1; clone size: NA; CDR3 DNA: TGCGCCAGCAGCCCGACAGGGACCCGCGAGACCCAGTACTTC; CDR3 protein: CASSPTGTRETQYF
J gene: TRBJ2-2; D gene: NA; V gene: TRBV7-8; clone size: NA; CDR3 DNA: TGTGCCAGCAGCCCAGGGGCAGGGGAGCTGTTTTTT; CDR3 protein: CASSPGAGELFF
J gene: TRBJ2-7; D gene: NA; V gene: TRBV5-1; clone size: NA; CDR3 DNA: TGCGCCAGCAGGAGGACGGACAACTACGAGCAGTACTTC; CDR3 protein: CASRRTDNYEQYF
J gene: TRBJ1-5; D gene: TRBD1; V gene: TRBV28; clone size: NA; CDR3 DNA: TGTGCCAGCAGTGGTACAGGGGGGAGCAATCAGCCCCAGCATTTT; CDR3 protein: CASSGTGGSNQPQHF
J gene: TRBJ2-7; D gene: NA; V gene: TRBV28; clone size: NA; CDR3 DNA: TGTGCCAGCAGTTTAGCAGGGTTCGAGCAGTACTTC; CDR3 protein: CASSLAGFEQYF
J gene: TRBJ2-1; D gene: NA; V gene: TRBV10-3; clone size: NA; CDR3 DNA: TGTGCCATCATGGAAGGGGGGGATGAGCAGTTCTTC; CDR3 protein: CAIMEGGDEQFF
J gene: TRBJ1-4; D gene: NA; V gene: TRBV30; clone size: NA; CDR3 DNA: TGTGCCTGGATGTCCAAGGGGGAAGAAAAACTGTTTTTT; CDR3 protein: CAWMSKGEEKLFF
J gene: TRBJ2-7; D gene: NA; V gene: TRBV7-9; clone size: NA; CDR3 DNA: TGTGCCAGCACCTTAGATAATATCCCCTACGAGCAGTACTTC; CDR3 protein: CASTLDNIPYEQYF
J gene: TRBJ2-7; D gene: NA; V gene: TRBV28; clone size: NA; CDR3 DNA: TGTGCCAGCAGTTTTCTCAGGGGCGACGAGCAGTACTTC; CDR3 protein: CASSFLRGDEQYF
J gene: TRBJ2-3; D gene: NA; V gene: TRBV10-3; clone size: NA; CDR3 DNA: TGTGCCATCAGCGGGAGCACAGATACGCAGTATTTT; CDR3 protein: CAISGSTDTQYF
J gene: TRBJ2-7; D gene: NA; V gene: TRBV5-6; clone size: NA; CDR3 DNA: TGTGCCAGCAGCCCAGGGGCAGGGGACTCCTACGAGCAGTACTTC; CDR3 protein: CASSPGAGDSYEQYF
J gene: TRBJ1-5; D gene: NA; V gene: TRBV7-9; clone size: NA; CDR3 DNA: TGTGCCAGCAGCGCCTACAGGGATCAGCCCCAGCATTTT; CDR3 protein: CASSAYRDQPQHF
J gene: TRBJ1-3; D gene: NA; V gene: TRBV29-1; clone size: NA; CDR3 DNA: TGCAGCGTTACAGGGAGCTCTGGAAACACCATATATTTT; CDR3 protein: CSVTGSSGNTIYF
J gene: TRBJ2-7; D gene: NA; V gene: TRBV2; clone size: NA; CDR3 DNA: TGTGCCAGCACCCCCCGCCGGAGGGAGGAACACGAGCAGTACTTC; CDR3 protein: CASTPRRREEHEQYF
J gene: TRBJ1-1; D gene: TRBD1; V gene: TRBV19; clone size: NA; CDR3 DNA: TGTGCCAGTTCAGAGGGGGCATCCCGTGAAGCTTTCTTT; CDR3 protein: CASSEGASREAFF